The T cell receptor beta chain described here comes from a study of regulatory T cells in long-lasting Graves disease. Time point reported: newly diagnosed GD, antithyroid drugs for less than 3 months. Preparation of the TCR library used RNA extracted from PBMCs. This clonotype was seen ten or more times. Investigators prepared the TCR beta libraries by applying iRepertoire HTBI primers and Arm-PCR of CDR3 regions. One entry per CDR3 protein, called by TCRdb with MiXCR from the multiplex PCR reads. The sample yields about 440,000 distinct CDR3 sequences, 15% seen once. J was trimmed by 3 bases and V by 5 bases; bases with no gene match: 9. The CDR3 spans 16 residues. Germline CDR1 reads SNHLY; CDR2 reads FYNNEI. These data are also associated with another study on T cells in Graves' hyperthyroidism and ophthalmopathy. That publication notes: The HTBI primer set drove a first-round RT-PCR of the TCR CDR3. Appearing also in blood were most of the thyroid clonotypes expanded above 0.001.

The sequence was obtained from a woman in her twenties or thirties with Graves disease. This material consisted of peripheral blood mononuclear cells (PBMCs), taken at new diagnosis, from a patient treated with antithyroid drugs. This sequence joins TRBV2 and TRBJ2-3, with 9 positions matching TRBD2. The CDR3 reads CASSYLGSGSTDTQYF. The CDR3 DNA follows: TGTGCCAGCAGTTACCTGGGTAGCGGGAGTACAGATACGCAGTATTTT.